This T cell receptor (beta chain) was recorded in a study of blood T cell repertoires in COVID-19. Whole-study context: Acute-phase and convalescent COVID-19 samples originated in the United States, Italy and Spain. The cDNA or gDNA used as material had been derived from T cells, B-cell-depleted T cells, or PBMCs.

This clone appeared once. The CDR3 is 16 amino acids. Trimming left V 0 bases short and J 8 bases short, with 17 bases between. Germline values: CDR1 ENHRY, CDR2 SYGVKD. In the study's own analysis: The assay estimated nucleated cells by amplifying reference gene primers. Sequenced by immunoSEQ multiplex PCR; TCRdb stores in-frame clones only, minus some. D and trimming come from the DNA, and the V and J calls and clone size come from that table. The table records roughly 78,000 clones, roughly 89% of them present only once. Sequencing used peripheral blood. This TCR derives from a man in his 60s with acute or convalescent COVID-19. J is TRBJ2-1 and V is TRBV10-3; perhaps TRBD2 as D (7 bases). The CDR3 sequence: CAISESGPGGSDEQFF. DNA of the CDR3: TGTGCCATCAGTGAGTCGGGGCCGGGGGGCTCGGATGAGCAGTTCTTC.